This T cell receptor (beta chain) was identified in a study of shared clonotypes between healthy human individuals. Study-level background: CD4 naive and CD4 memory each took three plates per donor, while CD8 naive took two and CD8 memory one.

Deep-level running was used for the assay. Clones were sequenced by immunoSEQ multiplex PCR, and TCRdb holds only the in-frame ones, with some missing. The sample has about 690,000 clones; 90% are singletons. Adult Caucasians living in Nashville, Tennessee made up all of the donors. The clonotype originates from a man aged 18 to 30 in good health. Some clones in this sample may be carry-over from other donors' samples. Sequencing was done on a sample of memory CD8+ T cells from PBMCs. The subset here: CD45RO+ cells pooled with CCR7-negative TemRA cells.

DNA of the CDR3: TGTGCCAGCAGCTTGAGCGGGAACTCCTACAATGAGCAGTTCTTC. This translates into CASSLSGNSYNEQFF. V is TRBV11-2 and J is TRBJ2-1; TRBD2 matches at 7 bases. Losses at the gene ends were 3 bases for V and 0 bases for J; bases not matched to a gene: 2. CDR1 and CDR2 from the germline V gene are SGHAT and FQNNGV. The CDR3 extends over 15 amino acids.